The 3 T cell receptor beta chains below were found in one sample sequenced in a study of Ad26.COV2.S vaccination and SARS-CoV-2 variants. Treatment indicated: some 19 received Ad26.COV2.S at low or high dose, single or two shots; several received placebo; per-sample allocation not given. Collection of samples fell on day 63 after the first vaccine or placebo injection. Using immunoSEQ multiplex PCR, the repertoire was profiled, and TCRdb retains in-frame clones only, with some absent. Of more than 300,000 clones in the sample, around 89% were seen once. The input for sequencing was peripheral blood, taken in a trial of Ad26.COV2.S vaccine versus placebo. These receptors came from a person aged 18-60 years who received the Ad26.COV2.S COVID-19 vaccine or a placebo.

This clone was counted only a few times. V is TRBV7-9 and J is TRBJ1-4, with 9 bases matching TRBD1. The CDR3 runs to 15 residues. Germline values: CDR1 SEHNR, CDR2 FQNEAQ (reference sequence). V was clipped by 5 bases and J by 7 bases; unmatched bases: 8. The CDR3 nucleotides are TGTGCCAGCAGCGATACCGGGACAGGGAGTGAAAAACTGTTTTTT. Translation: CASSDTGTGSEKLFF.

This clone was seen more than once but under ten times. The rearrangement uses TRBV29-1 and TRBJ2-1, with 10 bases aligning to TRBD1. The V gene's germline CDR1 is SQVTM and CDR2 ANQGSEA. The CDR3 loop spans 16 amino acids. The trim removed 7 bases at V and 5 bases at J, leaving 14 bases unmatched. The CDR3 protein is CSARPRQGAGDNEQFF. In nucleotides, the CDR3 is TGCAGCGCCAGGCCGCGACAGGGGGCGGGGGACAATGAGCAGTTCTTC.

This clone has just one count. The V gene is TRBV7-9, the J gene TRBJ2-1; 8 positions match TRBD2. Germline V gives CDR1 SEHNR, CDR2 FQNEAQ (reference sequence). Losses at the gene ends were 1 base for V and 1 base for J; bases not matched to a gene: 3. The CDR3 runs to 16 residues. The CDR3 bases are TGTGCCAGCAGCTTAGTACTAGCGGTTTCCTACAATGAGCAGTTCTTC. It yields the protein CASSLVLAVSYNEQFF.